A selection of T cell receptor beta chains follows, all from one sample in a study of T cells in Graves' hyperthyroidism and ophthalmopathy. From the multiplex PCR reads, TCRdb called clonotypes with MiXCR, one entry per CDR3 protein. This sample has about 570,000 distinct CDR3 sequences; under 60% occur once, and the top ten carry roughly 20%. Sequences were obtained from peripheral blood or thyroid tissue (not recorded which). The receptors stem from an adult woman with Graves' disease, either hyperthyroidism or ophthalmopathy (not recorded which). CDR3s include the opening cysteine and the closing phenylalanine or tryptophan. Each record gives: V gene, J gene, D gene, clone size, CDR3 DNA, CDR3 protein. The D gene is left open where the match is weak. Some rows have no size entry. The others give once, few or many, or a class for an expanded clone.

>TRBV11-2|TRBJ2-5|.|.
TGTGCCAGCAGCTTAGGAGGCGGGGCCCAAGAGACCCAGTACTTC
CASSLGGGAQETQYF
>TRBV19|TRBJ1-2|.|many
TGTGCCAGTAGTACCCGACAGATGTATGGCTACACCTTC
CASSTRQMYGYTF
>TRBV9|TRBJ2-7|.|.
TGTGCCAGCAGCGTGTGCGAGCAGTACTTC
CASSVCEQYF
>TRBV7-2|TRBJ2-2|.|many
TGTGCCACCCTCGAGGGCCCGACACAGAACACCGGGGAGCTGTTTTTT
CATLEGPTQNTGELFF
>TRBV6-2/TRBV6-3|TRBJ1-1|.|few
TGTGCCAGCGGTTGGGGGATACGGCGGACGGATCCTGAAGCTTTCTTT
CASGWGIRRTDPEAFF
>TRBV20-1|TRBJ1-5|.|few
TGCAGTGCTGAGGACAGACATCAGCCCCAGCATTTT
CSAEDRHQPQHF
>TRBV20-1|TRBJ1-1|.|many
TGCAGTGCTAGTGTGGGGGGCGGGTTGCCAGCTTTCTTT
CSASVGGGLPAFF
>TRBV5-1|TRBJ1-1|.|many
TGCGCCAGCGCCTCAGGGCAGAACACTGAAGCTTTCTTT
CASASGQNTEAFF
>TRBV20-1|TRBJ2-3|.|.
TGCAGTGCTAAAAGAGGTCCAGATACGCAGTATTTT
CSAKRGPDTQYF
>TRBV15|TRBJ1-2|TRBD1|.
TGTGCCACGGTCAGGGGGGTTTCTAGTGGCTACACCTTC
CATVRGVSSGYTF
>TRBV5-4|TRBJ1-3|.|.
TGTGCCAGCAGCTACCGGGACCCTACCTCTGGAAACACCATATATTTT
CASSYRDPTSGNTIYF
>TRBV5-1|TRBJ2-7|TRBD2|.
TGCGCCAGCAGCTTGGCCGGGGCGGGAGATCTCTACGAGCAGTACTTC
CASSLAGAGDLYEQYF
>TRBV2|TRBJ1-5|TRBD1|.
TGTGCCAGCAGTGCCAGGACAGGGGGGCTCAATCAGCCCCAGCATTTT
CASSARTGGLNQPQHF
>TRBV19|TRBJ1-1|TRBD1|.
TGTGCCAGTAGTCTGCAGGGGGGTACGAACACTGAAGCTTTCTTT
CASSLQGGTNTEAFF
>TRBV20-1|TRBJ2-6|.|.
TGCAGTGCTAGAAAGTCGAACACTGAAGCTTTC
CSARKSNTEAF
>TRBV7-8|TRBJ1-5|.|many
TGTGCCAGCAGCTCCGCGAAGGGAAGCAATCAGCCCCAGCATTTT
CASSSAKGSNQPQHF
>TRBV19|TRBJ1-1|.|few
TGTGCCAGTAGTACCCCAACAGGGCGCTCCCGCTCCGGCTCTGAAGCTTTCTTT
CASSTPTGRSRSGSEAFF
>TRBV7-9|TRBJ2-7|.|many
TGTGCCAGCGACGATTCCGGGACTCTGTCCTACGAGCAGTACTTC
CASDDSGTLSYEQYF
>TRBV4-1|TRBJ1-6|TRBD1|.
TGCGCCAGCAGCCAAGGGCGGACAGGGGGCCTTAATAATTCACCCCTCCACTTT
CASSQGRTGGLNNSPLHF
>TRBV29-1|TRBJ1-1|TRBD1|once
TGCAGCGTTGGGGAAGACAGGGAAATGCCTGAAGCTTTCTTT
CSVGEDREMPEAFF
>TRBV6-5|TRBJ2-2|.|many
TGTGCCAGCAACCTTAGGGTGTCCTCGAACACCGGGGAGCTGTTTTTT
CASNLRVSSNTGELFF
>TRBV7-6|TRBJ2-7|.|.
TGTGCCAGCAGCTTGACCCCCAGGGGTGGGGAGCAGTACTTC
CASSLTPRGGEQYF
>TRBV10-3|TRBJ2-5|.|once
TGTGCCATCAGTGAGGAGGGGCCGATCAGGACCCAGTACTTC
CAISEEGPIRTQYF
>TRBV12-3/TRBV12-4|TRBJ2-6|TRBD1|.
TGTGCCAGCAGGGGGACAGGGATCTACGTCCCGACTTTC
CASRGTGIYVPTF
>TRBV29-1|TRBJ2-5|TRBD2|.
TGCAGCGCGCGAACTAGCGGCCAGTACTTC
CSARTSGQYF
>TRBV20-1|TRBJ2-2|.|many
TGCAGTGCTAGATCTCAGTACACCGGGGAGCTGTTTTTT
CSARSQYTGELFF
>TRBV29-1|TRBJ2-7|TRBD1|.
TGCAGCGTTCGCGGAGGGGGACAGGGTAGTTTCTACGAGCAGTACTTC
CSVRGGGQGSFYEQYF
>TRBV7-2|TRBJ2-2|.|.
TGTGCCAGCAGCTTAGCAGCAGGGGCCTCTGGGGAGCTGTTTTTT
CASSLAAGASGELFF
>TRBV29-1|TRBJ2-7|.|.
TGCAGCGTTGATATGGGTCCCACCGCCAGCTCCTACGAGCAGTACTTC
CSVDMGPTASSYEQYF
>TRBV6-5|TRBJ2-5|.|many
TGTGCCAGCAGTTACACCGGGCAAGAGACCCAGTACTTC
CASSYTGQETQYF
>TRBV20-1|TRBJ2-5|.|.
TGCAGTGTTGTTTGGGGGGCCGGTGGGCAAGAGACCCAGTACTTC
CSVVWGAGGQETQYF
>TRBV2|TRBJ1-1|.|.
TGTGCCAGCAGTGAGGACGAGGGATTGAACACTGAAGCTTTCTTT
CASSEDEGLNTEAFF